Following are 14 T cell receptor beta chains from one sample sequenced in a study of cytomegalovirus exposure and HLA in healthy donors. Assay: immunoSEQ multiplex PCR; the TCRdb copy retains only in-frame clones and omits some. The data show 150,000 to 200,000 clones, 80% to 85% seen once. Sequencing was done on a sample of PBMCs. The receptors derive from a woman in her 30s in good health and CMV-seronegative.

In its sample, this clone was seen once. V usage is TRBV13 and J usage is TRBJ2-7; D gene unclear. The CDR3 length is 12 residues. Germline V lookup: CDR1 PRHDT, CDR2 FYEKMQ (reference sequence). V was clipped by 6 bases and J by 4 bases, with 10 bases between them. CDR3 DNA sequence: TGTGCCAGCAGGAGCGCGGAGTACGAGCAGTACTTC. This encodes CASRSAEYEQYF. The variable domain in full, completed from reference TRBV13 and TRBJ2-7, reads AAGVIQSPRHLIKEKRETATLKCYPIPRHDTVYWYQQGPGQDPQFLISFYEKMQSDKGSIPDRFSAQQFSDYHSELNMSSLELGDSALYFCASRSAEYEQYFGPGTRLTVT.

The chain is built from TRBV25-1 and TRBJ2-2; TRBD2 agrees at 10 bases. The CDR3 runs 16 residues. Trimming took 5 bases from V and 6 from J; bases not matched to a gene: 9. CDR1 is MGHDK and CDR2 is SYGVNS in the germline V gene. The CDR3 region has the DNA TGTGCCAGCAGTAACCCTAGCGGGAGTTTGGCCGGGGAGCTGTTTTTT. It yields the protein CASSNPSGSLAGELFF.

The chain carries TRBV27 and TRBJ2-1, with D perhaps matching TRBD1 (5 bases). This CDR3 is 13 amino acids long. From germline, CDR1 is MNHEY and CDR2 SMNVEV (reference sequence). With 3 bases removed from V and 8 bases from J, the gap between germline ends came to 11 bases. Here the CDR3 DNA reads TGTGCCAGCAGTTTCCAGGGCCTCCATGAGCAGTTCTTC. Its protein product is CASSFQGLHEQFF.

The chain has TRBV7-2 and TRBJ2-1; D gene uncertain. V was shortened by 1 base and J by 5 bases, with 12 bases between the two germline ends. CDR1 SGHTA and CDR2 FQGNSA come from the germline V gene. The CDR3 is 15 residues long. The CDR3 spells CASSLGLRRNNEQFF. CDR3 coding DNA: TGTGCCAGCAGCTTAGGCTTGCGGCGAAACAATGAGCAGTTCTTC.

The V gene is TRBV30, the J gene TRBJ1-2; D possibly corresponds to TRBD1 (6 bases). Germline V gene sequence: CDR1 GTSNPN, CDR2 SVGIG (reference sequence). The CDR3 is 14 amino acids. V lost 7 bases, J lost 11 bases, and 26 bases lay in between. The CDR3 coding sequence is TGTGCCTCAAAGGGGGTTGGGATGTCTGAGAGGTACACCTTC. Translating gives CASKGVGMSERYTF.

The chain has TRBV29-1 and TRBJ1-1; D call uncertain. This CDR3 is built from 14 residues. Germline V CDR1 and CDR2: SQVTM, ANQGSEA. Trimming took off 4 bases at V and 0 bases at J, with 12 bases between the two ends. CDR3 protein: CSVGGGRMNTEAFF. CDR3 DNA sequence: TGCAGCGTTGGGGGAGGCCGGATGAACACTGAAGCTTTCTTT.

This clone has only one observation. The CDR3 bases are TGTGCCAGCTCACCAGTTCTCGGGTCGAGCTCCTACAATGAGCAGTTCTTC. The encoded protein is CASSPVLGSSSYNEQFF. The rearrangement joins TRBV18 to TRBJ2-1; no firm D call. From germline, CDR1 is KGHSH and CDR2 LQKENI. V shed 2 bases and J shed 0 bases, with 14 bases lying between them. The CDR3 runs to 17 residues.

Note on this clone: Distinct nucleotide sequences in the sample also encode this CDR3. The chain links TRBV28 to TRBJ2-7; 8 bases align to TRBD2. V was pared by 4 bases and J by 0 bases, with 5 bases of the junction left unmatched. The CDR3 extends over 15 amino acids. Germline loops: CDR1 MDHEN, CDR2 SYDVKM. Here the CDR3 DNA reads TGTGCCAGCAGTTCCTCGGGGGGGGGCTCCTACGAGCAGTACTTC. Translation gives CASSSSGGGSYEQYF. The variable domain in full, with the rest retrieved from reference TRBV28 and TRBJ2-7, is DVKVTQSSRYLVKRTGEKVFLECVQDMDHENMFWYRQDPGLGLRLIYFSYDVKMKEKGDIPEGYSVSREKKERFSLILESASTNQTSMYLCASSSSGGGSYEQYFGPGTRLTVT.

Worth noting for this clone: The junction and the germline gene differ at one end; a read error may be behind it. The chain is built from TRBV6-1 and TRBJ1-2, with 7 bases aligning to TRBD1. The CDR3 is 13 residues long. Germline loops: CDR1 MNHNS, CDR2 SASEGT. The CDR3 DNA reads TGTGCCAGCAGGGAAGGACAGGACTATGGCTACACCTTC. Amino acids: CASREGQDYGYTF.

J is TRBJ2-7 and V is TRBV30; TRBD1 aligns across 7 bases. This CDR3 spans 14 amino acids. Germline CDR1 is GTSNPN and CDR2 is SVGIG (reference sequence). Trimming at V came to 5 bases and at J to 4 bases, leaving 11 bases not matched to a gene. Here the CDR3 reads CAWEFQGVGYEQYF. The CDR3 bases are TGTGCCTGGGAGTTTCAGGGGGTTGGGTACGAGCAGTACTTC.

V usage is TRBV6-4 and J usage is TRBJ1-2, with D unclear. Germline assignment: CDR1 MRHNA and CDR2 SNTAGT. This CDR3 spans 13 amino acids. Trimming took off 2 bases at V and 5 bases at J, with 9 bases between the two ends. In DNA, the CDR3 is TGTGCCAGCAGTGACACCGGGAAGTATGGCTACACCTTC. Encoded protein: CASSDTGKYGYTF.

The J gene is TRBJ2-7, the V gene TRBV5-1; weak D call: TRBD2 (6 bases). V lost 1 base and J lost 2, with 13 bases in between. Per the germline V gene, CDR1 is SGHRS and CDR2 is YFSETQ. There are 15 residues in the CDR3. The DNA of the CDR3 is TGCGCCAGCAGCTTGAACGGAGGGCCCCCCTACGAGCAGTACTTC. As protein: CASSLNGGPPYEQYF.

On this clone itself: Distinct nucleotide sequences in the sample also encode this CDR3. CDR3 nucleotides: TGCGCCAGCAGCTTGGCCACAGCATACGAGCAGTACTTC. Its translation is CASSLATAYEQYF. The genes are TRBV5-1 and TRBJ2-7; D gene unclear. V lost 0 bases and J 4 bases, leaving 8 bases between the germline ends. The CDR3 runs 13 residues. From germline, CDR1 is SGHRS and CDR2 YFSETQ.

The chain carries TRBV6-5 and TRBJ1-1; no clear D. Germline V gene lookup returns CDR1 MNHEY and CDR2 SVGAGI. CDR3 size: 14 residues. Trimming pared 2 bases from V and 0 bases from J, leaving 7 bases between. CDR3 sequence: CASSYESLNTEAFF. As DNA, the CDR3 is TGTGCCAGCAGTTACGAGAGTTTGAACACTGAAGCTTTCTTT.